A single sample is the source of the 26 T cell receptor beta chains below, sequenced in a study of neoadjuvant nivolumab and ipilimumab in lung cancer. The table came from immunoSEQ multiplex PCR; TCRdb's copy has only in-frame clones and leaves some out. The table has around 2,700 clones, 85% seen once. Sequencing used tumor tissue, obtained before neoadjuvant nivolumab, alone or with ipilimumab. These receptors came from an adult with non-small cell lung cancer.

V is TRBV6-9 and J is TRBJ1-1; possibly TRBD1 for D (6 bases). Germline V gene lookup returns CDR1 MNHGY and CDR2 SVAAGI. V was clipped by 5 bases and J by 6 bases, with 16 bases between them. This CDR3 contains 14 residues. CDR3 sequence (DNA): TGTGCCAGCAGTAAGACAGGTACTAGCGCTGAAGCTTTCTTT. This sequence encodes CASSKTGTSAEAFF.

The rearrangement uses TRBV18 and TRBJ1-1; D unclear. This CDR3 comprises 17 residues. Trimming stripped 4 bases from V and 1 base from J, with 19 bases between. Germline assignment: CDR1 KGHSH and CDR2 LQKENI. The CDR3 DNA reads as TGTGCCAGCTCACTCTCGGCGCCTTCCACGCCGAACACTGAAGCTTTCTTT. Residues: CASSLSAPSTPNTEAFF.

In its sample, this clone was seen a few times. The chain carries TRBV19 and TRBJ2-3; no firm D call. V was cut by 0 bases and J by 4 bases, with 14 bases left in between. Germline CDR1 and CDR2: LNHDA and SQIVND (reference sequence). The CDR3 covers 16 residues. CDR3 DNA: TGTGCCAGTAGTATAGATCCTAACAGAGGAGCAGATACGCAGTATTTT. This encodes CASSIDPNRGADTQYF.

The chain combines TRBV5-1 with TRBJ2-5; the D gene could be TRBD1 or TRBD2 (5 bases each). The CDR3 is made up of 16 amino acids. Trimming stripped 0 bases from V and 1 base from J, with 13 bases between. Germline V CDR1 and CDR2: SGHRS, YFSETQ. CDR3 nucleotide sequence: TGCGCCAGCAGCTTGGATCGGGGACCCAGCCAAGAGACCCAGTACTTC. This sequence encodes CASSLDRGPSQETQYF.

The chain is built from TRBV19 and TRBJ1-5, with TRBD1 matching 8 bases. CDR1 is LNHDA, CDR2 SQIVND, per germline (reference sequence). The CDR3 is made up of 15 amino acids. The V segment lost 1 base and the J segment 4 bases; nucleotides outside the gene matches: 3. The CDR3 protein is CASSIGRTGNQPQHF. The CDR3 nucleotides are TGTGCCAGTAGTATAGGCAGGACAGGGAATCAGCCCCAGCATTTT.

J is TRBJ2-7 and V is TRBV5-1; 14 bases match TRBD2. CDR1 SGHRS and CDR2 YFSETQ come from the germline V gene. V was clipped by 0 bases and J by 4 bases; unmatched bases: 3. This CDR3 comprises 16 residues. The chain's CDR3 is CASSLGGTSGSYEQYF. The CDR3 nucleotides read TGCGCCAGCAGCTTGGGAGGGACTAGCGGGAGTTACGAGCAGTACTTC.

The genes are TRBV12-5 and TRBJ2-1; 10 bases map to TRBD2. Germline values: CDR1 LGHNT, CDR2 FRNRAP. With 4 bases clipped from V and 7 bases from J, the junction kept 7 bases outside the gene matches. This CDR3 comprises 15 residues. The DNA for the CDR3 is TGTGCTAGTGGTTCCCGGACTAGCGGAGGGAATGAGCAGTTCTTC. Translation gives CASGSRTSGGNEQFF. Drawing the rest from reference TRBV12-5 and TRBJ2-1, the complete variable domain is DARVTQTPRHKVTEMGQEVTMRCQPILGHNTVFWYRQTMMQGLELLAYFRNRAPLDDSGMPKDRFSAEMPDATLATLKIQPSEPRDSAVYFCASGSRTSGGNEQFFGPGTRLTVL.

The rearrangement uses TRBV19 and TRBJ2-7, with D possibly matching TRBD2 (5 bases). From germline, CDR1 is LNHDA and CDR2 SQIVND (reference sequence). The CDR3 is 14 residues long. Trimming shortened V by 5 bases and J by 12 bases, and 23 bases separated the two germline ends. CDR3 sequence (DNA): TGTGCCAGTAGTGATCGGACTGGCAACTTTATTCGGTACTTC. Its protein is CASSDRTGNFIRYF.

The CDR3 coding sequence is TGCAGCGTCGTACCTACCCCCGGGACAGGGATGGGAACAGATACGCAGTATTTT. This translates into CSVVPTPGTGMGTDTQYF. This chain connects TRBV29-1 to TRBJ2-3, with 9 bases that match TRBD1. V shed 6 bases and J 3 bases; nucleotides not matched to a gene: 19. The V gene's germline CDR1 is SQVTM and CDR2 ANQGSEA. CDR3 length equals 18 residues.

CDR3 coding DNA: TGTGCCACCAGCACAGGGACTCAAAGCGTCGGTGAGCAGTTCTTC. It codes for CATSTGTQSVGEQFF. The V and J genes are TRBV15 and TRBJ2-1, with D possibly TRBD2 on 6 matching bases. Germline V gene lookup returns CDR1 LNHNV and CDR2 YYDKDF (reference sequence). The CDR3 has 15 amino acids. V was clipped by 4 bases and J by 9 bases, with 19 bases between them.

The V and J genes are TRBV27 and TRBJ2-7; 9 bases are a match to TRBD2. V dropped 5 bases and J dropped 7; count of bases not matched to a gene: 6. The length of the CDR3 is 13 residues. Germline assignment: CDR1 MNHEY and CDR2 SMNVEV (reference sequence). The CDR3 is CASSPIAGAEQYF. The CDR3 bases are TGTGCCAGCAGTCCTATAGCGGGAGCGGAGCAGTACTTC.

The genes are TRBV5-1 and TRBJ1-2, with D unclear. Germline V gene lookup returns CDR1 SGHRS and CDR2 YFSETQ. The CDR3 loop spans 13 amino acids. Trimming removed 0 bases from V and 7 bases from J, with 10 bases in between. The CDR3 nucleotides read TGCGCCAGCAGCTTGGGGCCTGGGAGTGGCTACACCTTC. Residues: CASSLGPGSGYTF.

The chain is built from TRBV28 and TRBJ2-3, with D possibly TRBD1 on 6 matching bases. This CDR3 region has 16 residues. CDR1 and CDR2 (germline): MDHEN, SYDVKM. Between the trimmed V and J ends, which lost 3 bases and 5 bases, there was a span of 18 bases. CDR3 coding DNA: TGTGCCAGCAGTTTCAGGGGAACTAGAATACGAGATACGCAGTATTTT. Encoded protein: CASSFRGTRIRDTQYF.

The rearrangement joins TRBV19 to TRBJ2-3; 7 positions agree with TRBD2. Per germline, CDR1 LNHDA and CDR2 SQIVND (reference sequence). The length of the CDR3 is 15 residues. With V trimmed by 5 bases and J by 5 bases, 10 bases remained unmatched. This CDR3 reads CASSSTLARKDTQYF. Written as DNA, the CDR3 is TGTGCCAGTAGTTCAACACTAGCGCGGAAAGATACGCAGTATTTT.

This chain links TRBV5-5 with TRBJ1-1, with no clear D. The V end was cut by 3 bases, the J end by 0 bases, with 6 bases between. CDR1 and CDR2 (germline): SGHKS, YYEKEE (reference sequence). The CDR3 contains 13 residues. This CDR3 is CASSSTVNTEAFF. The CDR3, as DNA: TGTGCCAGCAGCTCCACAGTGAACACTGAAGCTTTCTTT.

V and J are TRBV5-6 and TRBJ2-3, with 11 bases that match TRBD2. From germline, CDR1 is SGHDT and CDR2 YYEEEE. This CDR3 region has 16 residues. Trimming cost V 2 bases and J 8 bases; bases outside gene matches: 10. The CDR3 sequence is CASSFRTSGSRGTQYF. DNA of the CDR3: TGTGCCAGCAGCTTTCGAACTAGCGGGAGTCGAGGTACGCAGTATTTT. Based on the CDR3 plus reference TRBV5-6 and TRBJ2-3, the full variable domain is DAGVTQSPTHLIKTRGQQVTLRCSPKSGHDTVSWYQQALGQGPQFIFQYYEEEERQRGNFPDRFSGHQFPNYSSELNVNALLLGDSALYLCASSFRTSGSRGTQYFGPGTRLTVL.

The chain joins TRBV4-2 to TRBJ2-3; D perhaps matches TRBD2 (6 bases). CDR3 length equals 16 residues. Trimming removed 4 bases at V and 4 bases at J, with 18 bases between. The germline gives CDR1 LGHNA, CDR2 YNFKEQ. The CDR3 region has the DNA TGTGCCAGCAGCCCCCTGGTGGCGGGAACGCCAGATACGCAGTATTTT. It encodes CASSPLVAGTPDTQYF.

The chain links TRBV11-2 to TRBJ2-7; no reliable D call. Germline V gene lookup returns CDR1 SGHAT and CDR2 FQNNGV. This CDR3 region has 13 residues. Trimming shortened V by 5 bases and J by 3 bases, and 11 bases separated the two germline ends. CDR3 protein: CASSDLWRYEQYF. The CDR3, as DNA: TGTGCCAGCAGCGACCTATGGCGCTACGAGCAGTACTTC.

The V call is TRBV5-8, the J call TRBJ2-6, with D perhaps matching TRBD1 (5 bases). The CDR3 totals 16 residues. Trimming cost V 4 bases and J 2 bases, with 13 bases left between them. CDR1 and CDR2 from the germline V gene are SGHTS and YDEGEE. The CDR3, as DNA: TGTGCCAGCAGCCTGGAGACAGTAACTGGGGCCAACGTCCTGACTTTC. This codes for CASSLETVTGANVLTF.

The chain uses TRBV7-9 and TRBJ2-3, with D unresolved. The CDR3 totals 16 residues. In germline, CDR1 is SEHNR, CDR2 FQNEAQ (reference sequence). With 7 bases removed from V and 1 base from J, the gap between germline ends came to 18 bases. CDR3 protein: CASNIRESFGTDTQYF. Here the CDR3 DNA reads TGTGCCAGCAACATAAGGGAATCCTTCGGCACAGATACGCAGTATTTT.

CDR3 coding DNA: TGTGCCAGCAGCCCACGACAGCGTTCTAATGAAAAACTGTTTTTT. It is translated as CASSPRQRSNEKLFF. J is TRBJ1-4 and V is TRBV11-2, with D possibly matching TRBD1 (5 bases). Germline values: CDR1 SGHAT, CDR2 FQNNGV. The CDR3 extends over 15 amino acids. Deletions cut 5 bases from V and 3 bases from J, with 13 bases between.

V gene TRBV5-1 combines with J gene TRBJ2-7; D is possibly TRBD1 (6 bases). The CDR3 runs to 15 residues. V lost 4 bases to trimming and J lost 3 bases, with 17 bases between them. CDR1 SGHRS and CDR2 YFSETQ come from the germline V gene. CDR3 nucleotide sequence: TGCGCCAGCAGCAATGGGGGCGGTTCAGTCTACGAGCAGTACTTC. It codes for CASSNGGGSVYEQYF.

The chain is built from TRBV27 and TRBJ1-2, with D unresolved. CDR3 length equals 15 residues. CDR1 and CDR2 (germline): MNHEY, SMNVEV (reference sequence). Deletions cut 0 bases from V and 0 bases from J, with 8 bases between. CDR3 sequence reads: CASSLSPTANYGYTF. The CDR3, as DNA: TGTGCCAGCAGTTTATCGCCGACGGCTAACTATGGCTACACCTTC.

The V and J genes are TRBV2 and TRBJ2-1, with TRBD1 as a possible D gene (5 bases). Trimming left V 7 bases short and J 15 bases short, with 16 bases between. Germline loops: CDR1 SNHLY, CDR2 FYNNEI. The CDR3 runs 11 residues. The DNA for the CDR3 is TGTGCCAGCATGGACACGCTAGTTGCGTTCTTC. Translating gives CASMDTLVAFF.

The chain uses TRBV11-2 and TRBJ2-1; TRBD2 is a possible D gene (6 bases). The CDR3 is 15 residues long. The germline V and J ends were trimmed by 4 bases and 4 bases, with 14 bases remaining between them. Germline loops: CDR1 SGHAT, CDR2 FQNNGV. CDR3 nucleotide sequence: TGTGCCAGCAGCTCAGATGGAGGGCGATACAATGAGCAGTTCTTC. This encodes CASSSDGGRYNEQFF.

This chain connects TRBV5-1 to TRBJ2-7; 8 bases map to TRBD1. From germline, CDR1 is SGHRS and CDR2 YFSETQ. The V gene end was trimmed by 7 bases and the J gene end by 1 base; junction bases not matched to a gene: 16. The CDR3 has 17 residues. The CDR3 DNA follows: TGCGCCAGCTCCCTTTTCGGTCAAGGACAGGGTTCCTACGAGCAGTACTTC. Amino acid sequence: CASSLFGQGQGSYEQYF.